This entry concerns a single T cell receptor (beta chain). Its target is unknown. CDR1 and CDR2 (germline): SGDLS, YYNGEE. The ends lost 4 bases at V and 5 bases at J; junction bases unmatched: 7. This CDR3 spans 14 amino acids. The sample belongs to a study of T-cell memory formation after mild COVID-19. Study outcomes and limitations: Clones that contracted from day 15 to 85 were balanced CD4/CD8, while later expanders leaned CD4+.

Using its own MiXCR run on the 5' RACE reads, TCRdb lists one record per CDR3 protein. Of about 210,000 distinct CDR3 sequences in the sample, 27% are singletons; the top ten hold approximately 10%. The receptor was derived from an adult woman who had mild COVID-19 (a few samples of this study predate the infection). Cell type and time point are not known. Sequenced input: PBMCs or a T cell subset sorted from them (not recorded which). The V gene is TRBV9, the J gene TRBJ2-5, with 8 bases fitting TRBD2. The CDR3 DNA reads TGTGCCAGCAGCTCCGGGGGGGGCAAGGAGACCCAGTACTTC. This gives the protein CASSSGGGKETQYF.